These T cell receptor beta chains were read from a single sample in a study of PD-L1 blockade in urothelial cancer. Assay used: immunoSEQ multiplex PCR; TCRdb lists only in-frame clones, some missing. The sample holds tens of thousands of clones, roughly 90% seen once. The sequencing here drew on PBMCs, taken around atezolizumab (anti-PD-L1) treatment. The source is a man aged 60 to 69 with urothelial cancer. Both conserved end residues are part of each CDR3. The D gene is left open where the match is weak. Size is omitted from some rows. Given values are once, few, many or a class for expanded clones.

CDR3,DNA,size,D,J,V
CASSLGLAGDNEQFF,TGCGCCAGCAGCTTGGGACTAGCGGGGGACAATGAGCAGTTCTTC,NA,TRBD2,TRBJ2-1,TRBV5-1
CASSPRQTMNTEAFF,TGTGCCAGCAGCCCTCGACAGACGATGAACACTGAAGCTTTCTTT,NA,NA,TRBJ1-1,TRBV7-2
CASSWAGGRSYEQYF,TGTGCCAGCAGTTGGGCAGGGGGGCGGTCCTACGAGCAGTACTTC,NA,NA,TRBJ2-7,TRBV28
CASSLDGASGNTIYF,TGTGCCAGCAGTTTAGACGGAGCCTCTGGAAACACCATATATTTT,NA,NA,TRBJ1-3,TRBV28
CASSEWTSGVGEQYF,TGCGCCAGCAGTGAATGGACTAGCGGAGTGGGGGAGCAGTACTTC,NA,TRBD2,TRBJ2-7,TRBV10-1
CASSEGQRQNTGELFF,TGTGCCAGCAGTGAAGGGCAGAGACAAAACACCGGGGAGCTGTTTTTT,NA,NA,TRBJ2-2,TRBV6-1
CAISETSPGLSYEQYF,TGTGCCATCAGTGAAACTTCGCCAGGACTCTCCTACGAGCAGTACTTC,NA,NA,TRBJ2-7,TRBV10-3
CASSLLAGGVNEQFF,TGTGCCAGCAGCTTGCTAGCGGGAGGGGTAAATGAGCAGTTCTTC,once,TRBD2,TRBJ2-1,TRBV5-6
CASSDDGTSGFYNEQFF,TGTGCCAGCAGCGATGATGGGACTAGCGGGTTCTACAATGAGCAGTTCTTC,NA,TRBD2,TRBJ2-1,TRBV7-3
CASSQGAAYEQYF,TGTGCCAGCAGCCAGGGGGCAGCCTACGAGCAGTACTTC,NA,TRBD1,TRBJ2-7,TRBV11-2
CASSRRKRGGTYEQYF,TGTGCCAGCAGCCGCCGAAAGCGGGGAGGCACCTACGAGCAGTACTTC,NA,TRBD2,TRBJ2-7,TRBV11-3
CASLGGGVGTEAFF,TGTGCCAGCCTCGGAGGGGGCGTTGGGACTGAAGCTTTCTTT,NA,TRBD1,TRBJ1-1,TRBV10-3
CASHRSGMLGELFF,TGTGCCAGCCACCGCTCAGGGATGTTGGGGGAGCTGTTTTTT,once,NA,TRBJ2-2,TRBV6-5
CASSVAPGANNSPLHF,TGTGCCAGCAGCGTAGCTCCAGGGGCGAATAATTCACCCCTCCACTTT,few,NA,TRBJ1-6,TRBV9
CAWSVSREPYEQYF,TGTGCCTGGAGTGTAAGCCGGGAACCCTACGAGCAGTACTTC,few,NA,TRBJ2-7,TRBV30
CANSGSFTDTQYF,TGTGCCAACTCAGGGTCTTTCACAGATACGCAGTATTTT,NA,NA,TRBJ2-3,TRBV6-6
CASSMYKGSYEQYF,TGTGCCAGTAGTATGTATAAGGGGTCCTACGAGCAGTACTTC,few,NA,TRBJ2-7,TRBV19